Here is one T cell receptor beta chain with its context. Its matching antigen is unknown. The sample is drawn from a study of Ad26.COV2.S vaccination and SARS-CoV-2 variants. Overall study results and limits: Vaccinees showed greater spike-specific TCR breadth than placebo recipients.

The germline V gene encodes CDR1 SQVTM and CDR2 ANQGSEA. The trim removed 7 bases at V and 4 bases at J, leaving 7 bases unmatched. The CDR3 is 12 amino acids. Here immunoSEQ multiplex PCR was the method, and the copy in TCRdb shows in-frame clones only, minus some. The data show 180,000 or so clones, roughly 87% seen once. The sequence was collected from a human donor who had recovered from COVID-19. The sequencing used peripheral blood, collected after recovery from COVID-19. The V gene is TRBV29-1, the J gene TRBJ2-7; 7 bases fit TRBD1. The CDR3 here is CSASGQFYEQYF. The CDR3, as DNA: TGCAGCGCCTCGGGACAGTTTTACGAGCAGTACTTC.